The entry below describes one T cell receptor (beta chain). What this receptor recognizes is not known. No base quality values were provided; no much bigger clone lies one nucleotide off. Peripheral blood samples were provided by related bone marrow donors on the day of marrow donation. Mononuclear cells from peripheral blood and bone marrow were separated by Ficoll-Hypaque density centrifugation and then cryopreserved. The CDR3 covers 13 residues, taking in both the cysteine and the phenylalanine. The only DNA kept is the CDR3, 39 bases in frame from the first base. The germline V gene sets CDR1 to MDHEN and CDR2 to SYDVKM. Trimming takes 6 bases from V and 5 bases from J, and the germline ends sit 8 bases apart. This record comes from a study of T cells after posttransplantation cyclophosphamide listed by TCRdb under 2016. Looking at the study overall: Using TRB sequencing, the study followed how the T cell repertoire reconstituted after myeloablative bone marrow transplantation in which posttransplantation cyclophosphamide served as GVHD prophylaxis. Antigen receptor sequencing covered samples from 35 PTCy-treated patients and some 15 of their related bone marrow donors. Blood from all 30 or so PTCy patients with 1-year posttransplant specimens was subjected to TRB sequencing. TRB sequencing was also done on up to about 3 additional blood samples from 2 to 5.2 years after transplant in 3 patients, and on pretransplant blood from 4 patients. Because TRA and TRB clonality correlated tightly in fewer than ten samples, the subsequent TCR analyses were limited to TRB only. Public TRB sequences were checked against a database of over 3,000 sequences associated with responses to pathogens, tumor antigens, self-antigens and alloantigens.

Genomic DNA was used for TRB sequencing, which was performed with the immunoSEQ assay at survey resolution or with the hsTCRB kit. Per the source publication's procedure: The immunoSEQ software handled initial read processing, and the LymphoSeq R package was used for repertoire analyses. Clonality was calculated as 1 minus normalized Shannon entropy, and the Gini coefficient was also calculated for each TRB dataset. To infer phenotypes in unsorted samples, TRB sequences from sorted subsets of the recipient or donor were mapped onto the unsorted samples of the same recipient. The clones in this table, taken by TCRdb from immuneACCESS, are in-frame only. Not every clone is retained; where verified, under half of the shortfall comes from an unresolved V gene, and the cause of the rest is unknown. V, J and clone size reflect that table, while D and trimming were determined from the DNA. This sample was tabulated with over 25,000 clones, among which there are no singletons. Roughly 1.5% of the sample comes from the top ten.

Results and caveats for the whole study, not just this receptor: Donor-recipient similarity was low at 1-2 months but increased during the first year, and donor CD8+ memory clones often dominated later blood repertoires. The TRB repertoires of T cells infiltrating skin or GI tract showed only limited overlap with the TRB repertoires of T cells in blood. Across 45 patients, TRB clonality was highly associated with recipient CMV seropositivity and CMV reactivation, and PTCy diversity was similar to diversity in CNI/methotrexate controls.

The specimen sequenced was PBMCs. The chain links TRBV28 with TRBJ1-6; no D segment can be confidently identified. The source is a man aged 45-60 years in good health, CMV-negative, and a related stem cell transplant donor. The sequenced DNA: TGTGCCAGCAGAACAGAAAATAATTCACCCCTCCACTTT. This is translated as CASRTENNSPLHF.